The clone carrying this T cell receptor beta chain was observed a handful of times. Its matching antigen is unknown. Then a second PCR, running about 7 to 11 cycles, was carried out with a sample-barcoded 5' primer and a J-beta primer mix. Each cDNA was tagged by a template-switch adaptor containing 12 random nucleotides. TCRdb ran MiXCR on the 5' RACE reads and lists one entry per CDR3 protein. The repertoire holds around 870,000 distinct CDR3 sequences, with less than 35% as singletons. CDR3 length: 17 amino acids. With 5 bases clipped from V and 5 bases from J, the junction kept 14 bases outside the gene matches. CDR1 and CDR2 from the germline V gene are SGHNT and YENEEA. This sample was taken from a study of blood T cells in healthy people across ages. The study, taken as a whole, reports: In long-lived donors, naive CD4+ cell counts and diversity exceeded those of aged donors.

Each donor's blood draw was 8.5 to 10 milliliters of peripheral blood. PBMCs numbering at least 7 million were isolated per sample. The chain is built from TRBV11-3 and TRBJ2-1, with 8 bases lining up with TRBD2. This clonotype was obtained from a woman at least 80 years old in good health. Sequenced sample: blood. This CDR3 reads CASSKGGMGGGNNEQFF. The CDR3 bases are TGTGCCAGCAGCAAAGGGGGGATGGGCGGGGGGAACAATGAGCAGTTCTTC.